This T cell receptor (beta chain) came from a study of blood T cell repertoires in COVID-19. Study-wide background: PBMCs, B-cell-depleted T cells, or T cells were the source of the cDNA or gDNA that made up the material.

TCRdb's copy holds only in-frame clones and misses some; the assay was immunoSEQ multiplex PCR. Of approximately 110,000 clones listed, roughly 69% were seen once; the top ten hold approximately 5.9%. Losses at the gene ends were 4 bases for V and 7 bases for J; bases not matched to a gene: 4. Germline CDR1 LGHDT, CDR2 YNNKEL (reference sequence). The CDR3 covers 14 residues. This chain uses TRBV3-1 (or the pseudogene TRBV3-2) with TRBJ1-6, with TRBD1 identical over 7 bases. This sequence was found in a man older than 75 with acute or convalescent COVID-19. The specimen was peripheral blood. The CDR3 DNA sequence: TGTGCCAGCAGCCCGGGACAGCTCAATTCACCCCTCCACTTT. It codes for CASSPGQLNSPLHF.